This T cell receptor beta chain was recovered during a study of shared clonotypes between healthy human individuals. Notes on this clone: As yet, its antigen is unknown.

Libraries were prepared by immunoSEQ multiplex PCR; TCRdb keeps only in-frame clonotypes and omits some of them. Of approximately 1,500,000 clones in the sample, 95% to 99% are singletons; the top ten hold roughly 0.4%. The study's findings and limits: Clonotype sharing among donors, it was expected, would be affected by sequencing depth.

This clonotype originated in a man aged 25 to 40 in good health. The sample comprised naive CD4+ T cells sorted from blood. The subset is: CD45RA+ positively selected.

The chain's CDR3 is CASSIWAGQAGANVLTF. Written as DNA, the CDR3 is TGTGCCAGTAGTATATGGGCAGGGCAGGCTGGGGCCAACGTCCTGACTTTC. This chain connects TRBV19 to TRBJ2-6; tentatively, D is TRBD1 (5 bases). V gave up 2 bases and J gave up 2 bases, with 13 bases separating them. CDR3 size: 17 residues. The germline V gene has CDR1 LNHDA and CDR2 SQIVND (reference sequence). Filled out from reference TRBV19 and TRBJ2-6, the complete variable domain reads DGGITQSPKYLFRKEGQNVTLSCEQNLNHDAMYWYRQDPGQGLRLIYYSQIVNDFQKGDIAEGYSVSREKKESFPLTVTSAQKNPTAFYLCASSIWAGQAGANVLTFGAGSRLTVL.